What follows describes a single T cell receptor beta chain. The sample comes from a study of shared clonotypes between healthy human individuals. TCRdb's copy holds only in-frame clones and misses some; the assay was immunoSEQ multiplex PCR. The sample records some 580,000 clones, roughly 98% being singletons. Germline CDR1 and CDR2: SGHTA and FQGNSA. The CDR3 is made up of 15 amino acids. The V and J ends lost 5 bases and 4 bases, in that order; junction bases with no gene match: 9. CD8 cells regarded as naive lacked CD45RO, were positively chosen for CCR7, and omitted terminally differentiated effector memory CD45RA+ cells. The donors were adults (healthy and HIV-negative) with no recent acute infections or vaccinations.

This chain uses TRBV7-2 with TRBJ1-1; 8 bases are shared with TRBD1. This sequence was found in a man aged 30-40 years in good health. Sequenced sample: naive CD8+ T cells sorted from blood. This CDR3 reads CASSPAQGDGTEAFF. Here the CDR3 DNA reads TGTGCCAGCAGCCCGGCACAGGGGGATGGCACTGAAGCTTTCTTT.